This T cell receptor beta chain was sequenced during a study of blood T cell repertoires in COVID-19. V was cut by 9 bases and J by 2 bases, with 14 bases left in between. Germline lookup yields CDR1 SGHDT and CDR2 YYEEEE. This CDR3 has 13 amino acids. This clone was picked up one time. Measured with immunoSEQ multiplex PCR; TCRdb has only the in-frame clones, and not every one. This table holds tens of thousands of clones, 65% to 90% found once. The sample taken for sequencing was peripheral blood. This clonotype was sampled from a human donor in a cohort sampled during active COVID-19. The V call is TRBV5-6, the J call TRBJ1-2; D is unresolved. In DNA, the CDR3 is TGTGCCACCTCTAGGAACCAAAACTATGGCTACACCTTC. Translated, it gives CATSRNQNYGYTF.